The 17 T cell receptor beta chains below all came from one sample that was sequenced in a study of cytomegalovirus exposure and HLA in healthy donors. Use of 60 Vbeta and 13 Jbeta primers characterized the PCR. TCRdb's table, derived via immunoSEQ multiplex PCR, lists solely in-frame clones and lacks some. The sample includes some 98,000 clones, more than 60% seen only once; the top ten take approximately 9.2%. The specimen was PBMCs. These TCRs come from a human donor in good health.

This clone occurred once. CDR3 in DNA: TGTGCCAGTAGGCCGGGGACAGTTTCTGCCAGTCGAAACATTCAGTACTTC. It specifies CASRPGTVSASRNIQYF. This chain links TRBV19 with TRBJ2-4; 7 positions agree with TRBD1. The CDR3 contains 17 residues. V gave up 6 bases and J gave up 6 bases; unmatched junction bases: 17. Germline assignment: CDR1 LNHDA and CDR2 SQIVND (reference sequence).

The rearrangement uses TRBV7-2 and TRBJ2-1; perhaps TRBD2 as D (5 bases). CDR1 and CDR2 from the germline V gene are SGHTA and FQGNSA. The germline V and J ends were trimmed by 1 base and 2 bases, with 12 bases remaining between them. This CDR3 is built from 16 residues. The CDR3 spells CASSLDRAGAYNEQFF. CDR3 DNA: TGTGCCAGCAGCTTAGACCGGGCGGGCGCCTACAATGAGCAGTTCTTC.

The chain is built from TRBV27 and TRBJ1-5; 8 bases align to TRBD1. CDR3 length equals 15 residues. Losses at the gene ends were 0 bases for V and 6 bases for J; bases not matched to a gene: 4. The V gene's germline CDR1 is MNHEY and CDR2 SMNVEV (reference sequence). The CDR3 sequence: CASSLSAGGGQPQHF. CDR3 nucleotide sequence: TGTGCCAGCAGTTTATCGGCAGGGGGCGGTCAGCCCCAGCATTTT.

The rearrangement links TRBV11-2 to TRBJ2-1; 11 positions agree with TRBD2. Germline CDR1 reads SGHAT; CDR2 reads FQNNGV. The CDR3 consists of 16 residues. The V and J ends lost 5 bases and 7 bases, in that order; junction bases with no gene match: 10. CDR3 region: CASSPIGGLAVNEQFF. The DNA for the CDR3 is TGTGCCAGCAGCCCGATCGGGGGACTAGCGGTGAATGAGCAGTTCTTC.

The CDR3 loop reads CASSFANTQYF. For the CDR3, the DNA is TGTGCCAGCAGCTTTGCTAATACGCAGTATTTT. This chain joins TRBV13 and TRBJ2-3; D gene uncertain. With 3 bases removed from V and 7 bases from J, the gap between germline ends came to 5 bases. This CDR3 contains 11 residues. CDR1 and CDR2 (germline): PRHDT, FYEKMQ (reference sequence).

This rearrangement joins TRBV4-3 to TRBJ2-7; weak D call: TRBD1 (5 bases). Between the trimmed V and J ends, which lost 4 bases and 3 bases, there was a span of 10 bases. The CDR3 is made up of 13 amino acids. From germline, CDR1 is LGHNA and CDR2 YSLEER. CDR3 coding DNA: TGCGCCAGCAGCCTAAACAGGTACTACGAGCAGTACTTC. As protein: CASSLNRYYEQYF.

V and J are TRBV30 and TRBJ1-6; TRBD1 might be the D (6 bases). Per germline, CDR1 GTSNPN and CDR2 SVGIG (reference sequence). The length of the CDR3 is 17 residues. Trimming shortened V by 1 base and J by 0 bases, and 13 bases separated the two germline ends. Here the CDR3 reads CAWSGWDTSSYNSPLHF. The CDR3 coding sequence is TGTGCCTGGAGTGGGTGGGACACCAGCTCCTATAATTCACCCCTCCACTTT.

The genes are TRBV19 and TRBJ2-7, with 8 nucleotides matching TRBD1. V lost 6 bases to trimming and J lost 5 bases; unmatched junction nucleotides: 6. Per the germline V gene, CDR1 is LNHDA and CDR2 is SQIVND (reference sequence). CDR3 length: 13 residues. In DNA, the CDR3 is TGTGCCAGTAGAGGACAGGGAAGAGACGAGCAGTACTTC. This encodes CASRGQGRDEQYF.

This sequence joins TRBV6-1 and TRBJ1-5; no clear D. This CDR3 comprises 14 residues. Germline CDR1 and CDR2: MNHNS and SASEGT. V lost 3 bases, J lost 3 bases, and 9 bases lay in between. In nucleotides, the CDR3 is TGTGCCAGCAGTGATTTACAGAACAATCAGCCCCAGCATTTT. Its translation is CASSDLQNNQPQHF.

This clone was recorded a few times. V gene TRBV4-3 combines with J gene TRBJ2-3; D might be TRBD2 (6 bases). The V gene's germline CDR1 is LGHNA and CDR2 YSLEER. The CDR3 totals 16 residues. The V and J ends lost 5 bases and 0 bases respectively, with 15 bases between them. The CDR3 bases are TGCGCCAGCAGCTTATCCGGCGGACTAAGCACAGATACGCAGTATTTT. Its translation is CASSLSGGLSTDTQYF.

For the CDR3, the DNA is TGTGCCAGCAGCTTACGAGGTGCAAATGAGCAGTTCTTC. Protein: CASSLRGANEQFF. The V gene is TRBV11-2, the J gene TRBJ2-1; D unclear. CDR3 length: 13 residues. Trimming removed 2 bases at V and 7 bases at J, with 9 bases between. The germline gives CDR1 SGHAT, CDR2 FQNNGV.

V usage is TRBV5-1 and J usage is TRBJ2-1, with TRBD2 identical over 10 bases. Unmatched junction bases numbered 8, after V lost 4 bases and J lost 7 bases. Looked up from germline, CDR1 is SGHRS and CDR2 is YFSETQ. The CDR3 has 15 residues. The chain's CDR3 is CASSISGGAVNEQFF. CDR3 in DNA: TGCGCCAGCAGCATAAGCGGGGGGGCAGTTAATGAGCAGTTCTTC.

The chain recombines TRBV6-1 with TRBJ2-2, with TRBD2 as a possible D gene (6 bases). This CDR3 is 13 amino acids long. Germline assignment: CDR1 MNHNS and CDR2 SASEGT. The V end lost 8 bases, the J end lost 2 bases, and 9 bases lay between the germline ends. Here the CDR3 reads CASSGLNTGELFF. The CDR3 bases are TGTGCCAGCTCGGGACTCAACACCGGGGAGCTGTTTTTT.

The V gene is TRBV7-2, the J gene TRBJ1-5; the match to TRBD1 covers 7 bases. The CDR3 is 12 residues long. Trimming at V came to 5 bases and at J to 8 bases, leaving 3 bases not matched to a gene. Germline V lookup: CDR1 SGHTA, CDR2 FQGNSA. The CDR3: CASSLQGEPQHF. DNA for the CDR3: TGTGCCAGCAGCCTCCAGGGGGAGCCCCAGCATTTT.

This clone was observed a handful of times. The J gene is TRBJ1-1, the V gene TRBV7-9; unclear D gene. This CDR3 has 14 amino acids. Germline V gene sequence: CDR1 SEHNR, CDR2 FQNEAQ (reference sequence). Trimming took off 3 bases at V and 1 base at J, with 9 bases between the two ends. The CDR3 loop reads CASSLLGGNTEAFF. CDR3 DNA: TGTGCCAGCAGCTTGCTGGGAGGGAACACTGAAGCTTTCTTT.

The V call is TRBV7-2, the J call TRBJ2-7, with a tentative D call TRBD2 (5 bases). V dropped 1 base and J dropped 3 bases, with 16 bases sitting between them. The CDR3 covers 16 residues. The germline V gene encodes CDR1 SGHTA and CDR2 FQGNSA. The CDR3 DNA reads TGTGCCAGCAGCTTAGTGGGAGACGGCCGGTACTACGAGCAGTACTTC. It yields the protein CASSLVGDGRYYEQYF.

The chain couples TRBV5-1 to TRBJ2-7, with TRBD2 identical over 7 bases. The CDR3 extends over 13 amino acids. Germline loops: CDR1 SGHRS, CDR2 YFSETQ. Trimming took 7 bases from V and 0 from J; bases not matched to a gene: 4. The CDR3: CASSGTTSYEQYF. DNA for the CDR3: TGCGCCAGCTCCGGGACTACCTCCTACGAGCAGTACTTC. The full variable domain, with the rest looked up from reference TRBV5-1 and TRBJ2-7, is KAGVTQTPRYLIKTRGQQVTLSCSPISGHRSVSWYQQTPGQGLQFLFEYFSETQRNKGNFPGRFSGRQFSNSRSEMNVSTLELGDSALYLCASSGTTSYEQYFGPGTRLTVT.